This T cell receptor beta chain came from a study of Ad26.COV2.S vaccination and SARS-CoV-2 variants. Treatment of the sample: 15 to 20 received Ad26.COV2.S at low or high dose, single or two shots; five or six received placebo; per-sample allocation not given. Collection of samples fell on day 63 after the first vaccine or placebo injection. Method: immunoSEQ multiplex PCR; TCRdb's copy keeps in-frame clones and lacks some. The sample lists roughly 420,000 clones, 80% to 90% occurring once. This CDR3 has 13 amino acids. Germline assignment: CDR1 SQVTM and CDR2 ANQGSEA. V was pared by 4 bases and J by 6 bases, with 13 bases between.

The chain uses TRBV29-1 and TRBJ2-1, with D perhaps given as TRBD1 or TRBD2 (6 bases each). Source: peripheral blood, taken in a trial of Ad26.COV2.S vaccine versus placebo. The TCR comes from a person between 18 and 65 years old who received the Ad26.COV2.S COVID-19 vaccine or a placebo. The DNA of the CDR3 is TGCAGCGTTGCGGAGGGGGTGGGCAATGAGCAGTTCTTC. Protein sequence: CSVAEGVGNEQFF.